These 3 T cell receptor beta chains originate from one sample sequenced in a study of T cells in Graves' hyperthyroidism and ophthalmopathy. Amplified TCR beta CDR3 regions came from RNA transcripts. RT-PCR in the first round (using the HTBI primer set) targeted the TCR CDR3. TCRdb re-analysed the multiplex PCR reads in MiXCR, keeping a single row per CDR3 protein. Of under 350,000 distinct CDR3 sequences in the sample, 17% are singletons; the top ten hold roughly 53%. Source material: blood. These receptors came from a woman aged 55-70 years with Graves' ophthalmopathy.

This clonotype was observed many times. The V call is TRBV6-6, the J call TRBJ2-5; D is ambiguous. Germline values: CDR1 MNHNY, CDR2 SVGAGI (reference sequence). The V and J ends lost 0 bases and 5 bases respectively, with 4 bases between them. The CDR3 has 12 amino acids. The CDR3 DNA sequence: TGTGCCAGCAGTTACTCAGGCGAGACCCAGTACTTC. Its protein product is CASSYSGETQYF.

This clonotype has just a few counts. This chain connects TRBV7-2 to TRBJ2-3, with 10 bases lining up with TRBD1. Looked up from germline, CDR1 is SGHTA and CDR2 is FQGNSA. CDR3 size: 16 residues. Trimming at V came to 5 bases and at J to 4 bases, leaving 9 bases not matched to a gene. The CDR3 protein is CASSKRGTGASDTQYF. The CDR3 DNA follows: TGTGCCAGCAGCAAGAGGGGGACAGGGGCCTCAGATACGCAGTATTTT.

V gene TRBV2 combines with J gene TRBJ1-5; D ambiguous. The V end was cut by 7 bases, the J end by 0 bases, with 13 bases between. This CDR3 contains 15 residues. CDR1 and CDR2 (germline): SNHLY, FYNNEI. In nucleotides, the CDR3 is TGTGCCAGCACAAGACAAAAAAATAGCAATCAGCCCCAGCATTTT. This codes for CASTRQKNSNQPQHF.